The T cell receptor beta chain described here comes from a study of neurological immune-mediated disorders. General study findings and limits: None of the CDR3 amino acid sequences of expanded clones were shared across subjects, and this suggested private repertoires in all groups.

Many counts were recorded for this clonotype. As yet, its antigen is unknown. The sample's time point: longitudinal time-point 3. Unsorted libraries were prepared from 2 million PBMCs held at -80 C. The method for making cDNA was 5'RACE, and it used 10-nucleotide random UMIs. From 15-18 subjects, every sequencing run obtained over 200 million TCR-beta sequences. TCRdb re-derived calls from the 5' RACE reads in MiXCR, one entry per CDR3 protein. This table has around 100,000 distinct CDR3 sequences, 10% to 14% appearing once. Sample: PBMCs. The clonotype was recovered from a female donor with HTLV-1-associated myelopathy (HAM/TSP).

CDR3 protein: CASSNGGGPNEQFF. CDR3 nucleotides: TGTGCCAGCAGTAACGGGGGGGGTCCCAATGAGCAGTTCTTC. The rearrangement uses TRBV27 and TRBJ2-1; 8 bases fit TRBD2. The V gene's germline CDR1 is MNHEY and CDR2 SMNVEV (reference sequence). V shed 5 bases, J shed 6 bases, and the junction held 6 bases outside the gene matches. This CDR3 has 14 amino acids.